This is a list of T cell receptor beta chains from one sample in a study of T cell responses to AZD1222 COVID-19 vaccine. Clones were read by immunoSEQ multiplex PCR, and TCRdb kept only the in-frame ones, dropping some. The table records around 180,000 clones, around 87% of them present only once. Sequenced here: peripheral blood, sampled on day 0 of MenACWY control vaccination. The receptors were sampled from an adult in good health. The CDR3 runs from the conserved cysteine through the conserved F or W.

V gene	J gene	CDR3 protein
TRBV9	TRBJ2-3	CASSGSLADGTDTQYF
TRBV5-6	TRBJ2-7	CASSQEGLAGDEQYF
TRBV3-1/TRBV3-2	TRBJ2-7	CASSQGFRGRLGEQYF
TRBV19	TRBJ1-5	CASSKRQGLNQPQHF
TRBV4-1	TRBJ1-5	CASSPNGGQAHQPQHF
TRBV6-2/TRBV6-3	TRBJ1-4	CASSYGGATNEKLFF
TRBV30	TRBJ2-3	CAWSVQAQTDTQYF
TRBV28	TRBJ2-1	CASSSVREQFF
TRBV28	TRBJ1-1	CASSSGQRTEAFF
TRBV14	TRBJ1-1	CASSQGQNTEAFF
TRBV9	TRBJ2-3	CASSVAGTGGDTQYF
TRBV19	TRBJ1-2	CASSSGQGSPQGDGYTF
TRBV28	TRBJ1-2	CASRGDYGYTF
TRBV29-1	TRBJ2-3	CSVDGLAGGTDTQYF
TRBV28	TRBJ1-5	CASSTPEPQHF
TRBV29-1	TRBJ2-3	CSVGGLAGAPTDTQYF
TRBV6-5	TRBJ2-5	CASSYTRNGRETQYF
TRBV28	TRBJ2-3	CASSLGLVTDTQYF
TRBV7-3	TRBJ1-1	CASSFGDSFTEAFF
TRBV19	TRBJ2-6	CASSIQGWSGANVLTF
TRBV4-3	TRBJ1-1	CASSQGLLNTEAFF
TRBV5-1	TRBJ1-6	CASSLDGNNSPLHF
TRBV28	TRBJ2-3	CASSRVSTGGGPSTDTQYF
TRBV6-6	TRBJ2-3	CASSWGTSGTDTQYF
TRBV6-5	TRBJ2-7	CASSKSGGSYEQYF
TRBV19	TRBJ2-2	CASSRQGSGELFF
TRBV30	TRBJ2-1	CAWSPISNEQFF
TRBV3-1/TRBV3-2	TRBJ2-1	CASSRRGPNEQFF
TRBV9	TRBJ1-1	CASSVGGGGTEAFF
TRBV5-1	TRBJ2-5	CASSILGLEETQYF
TRBV6-6	TRBJ1-6	CASTERQGFTLHF
TRBV11-2	TRBJ2-2	CASSLPGRPSGELFF
TRBV18	TRBJ2-7	CASSPQGLAVGSYEQYF
TRBV19	TRBJ2-2	CASSIAGPTGELFF
TRBV11-1	TRBJ2-1	CASSLASGARAYNEQFF